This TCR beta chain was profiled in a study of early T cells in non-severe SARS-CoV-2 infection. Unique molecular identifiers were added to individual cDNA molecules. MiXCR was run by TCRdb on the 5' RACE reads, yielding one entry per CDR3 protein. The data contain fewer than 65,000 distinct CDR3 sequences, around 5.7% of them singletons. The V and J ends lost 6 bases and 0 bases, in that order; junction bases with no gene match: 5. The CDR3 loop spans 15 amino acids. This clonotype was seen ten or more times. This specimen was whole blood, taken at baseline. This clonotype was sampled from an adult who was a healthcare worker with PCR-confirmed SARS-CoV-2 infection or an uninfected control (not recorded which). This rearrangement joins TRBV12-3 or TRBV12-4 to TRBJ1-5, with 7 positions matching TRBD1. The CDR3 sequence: CASSKTGPSNQPQHF. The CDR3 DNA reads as TGTGCCAGCAGCAAGACAGGGCCTAGCAATCAGCCCCAGCATTTT.